Ten or more counts support the clone carrying this T cell receptor (beta chain). The record originates from a study of T-cell memory formation after mild COVID-19. The CDR3 sequence is 18 residues long. Germline V gene data show CDR1 as SGDLS and CDR2 as YYNGEE. Trimming cost V 4 bases and J 6 bases; bases outside gene matches: 16. TCRdb passed the 5' RACE reads through MiXCR, listing each CDR3 protein once. The data hold hundreds of thousands of distinct CDR3 sequences, with around a fifth observed a single time. The genes are TRBV9 and TRBJ2-3, with 11 bases aligning to TRBD2. Sequencing was carried out using PBMCs or a T cell subset sorted from them (not recorded which). The clonotype originates from a man aged 18 to 29 who had mild COVID-19 (a few samples of this study predate the infection). Cell type and time point are not known. The CDR3 region is CASSTRSWIAGGLDTQYF. DNA of the CDR3: TGTGCCAGCAGCACCCGTAGCTGGATAGCGGGGGGGCTTGATACGCAGTATTTT.